A single sample gave rise to the 13 T cell receptor beta chains below, sequenced in a study of Ad26.COV2.S vaccination and SARS-CoV-2 variants. Treatment noted: some 20 received Ad26.COV2.S at low or high dose, single or two shots; five or six received placebo; per-sample allocation not given. Repertoires come from day 63 after the first vaccine or placebo injection. The table came from immunoSEQ multiplex PCR; TCRdb's copy has only in-frame clones and leaves some out. The sample consists of a few hundred thousand clones, more than 80% of them appearing once. The sample was peripheral blood, taken in a trial of Ad26.COV2.S vaccine versus placebo. All receptors derive from a person between 18 and 65 years old who received the Ad26.COV2.S COVID-19 vaccine or a placebo.

The V gene is TRBV19, the J gene TRBJ2-7, with 7 bases fitting TRBD2. The length of the CDR3 is 14 residues. V trimming: 3 bases; J trimming: 7 bases; junction bases outside the gene matches: 9. Germline loops: CDR1 LNHDA, CDR2 SQIVND (reference sequence). CDR3: CASSISGARWEQYF. DNA for the CDR3: TGTGCCAGTAGTATCAGCGGGGCCCGTTGGGAGCAGTACTTC. Drawing the rest from reference TRBV19 and TRBJ2-7, the complete variable domain is DGGITQSPKYLFRKEGQNVTLSCEQNLNHDAMYWYRQDPGQGLRLIYYSQIVNDFQKGDIAEGYSVSREKKESFPLTVTSAQKNPTAFYLCASSISGARWEQYFGPGTRLTVT.

This chain joins TRBV11-2 and TRBJ1-2; D is ambiguous. The germline V gene encodes CDR1 SGHAT and CDR2 FQNNGV. This CDR3 spans 11 amino acids. V dropped 6 bases and J dropped 4 bases, with 6 bases sitting between them. The CDR3 DNA sequence: TGTGCCAGCAGTAGCTTCTATGGCTACACCTTC. Protein: CASSSFYGYTF.

The chain uses TRBV29-1 and TRBJ2-6; a weak D match, TRBD1 (5 bases). Between the trimmed V and J ends, which lost 6 bases and 0 bases, there was a span of 15 bases. The germline V gene has CDR1 SQVTM and CDR2 ANQGSEA. The CDR3 is 16 residues long. The CDR3, as DNA: TGCAGCGTCCCGGGCGACAGAGTCTCTGGGGCCAACGTCCTGACTTTC. It specifies CSVPGDRVSGANVLTF.

This clone was detected only once. The chain combines TRBV7-3 with TRBJ1-4, with D tentatively TRBD1 (6 bases). Germline V gene lookup returns CDR1 SGHTA and CDR2 FQGTGA. The CDR3 spans 15 residues. The V end was cut by 0 bases, the J end by 3 bases, with 8 bases between. CDR3 coding DNA: TGTGCCAGCAGCTTAACAGGGGGGCCTAATGAAAAACTGTTTTTT. It translates to CASSLTGGPNEKLFF.

This clone was observed a single time. The V call is TRBV7-2, the J call TRBJ2-5; D perhaps matches TRBD2 (6 bases). The CDR3 is made up of 15 amino acids. The germline V gene encodes CDR1 SGHTA and CDR2 FQGNSA. The V end was cut by 4 bases, the J end by 1 base, with 13 bases between. The CDR3 nucleotides read TGTGCCAGCAGCTACGCGGGACCCCCCCAAGAGACCCAGTACTTC. Its protein is CASSYAGPPQETQYF. The whole variable domain, remainder taken from reference TRBV7-2 and TRBJ2-5, is GAGVSQSPSNKVTEKGKDVELRCDPISGHTALYWYRQSLGQGLEFLIYFQGNSAPDKSGLPSDRFSAERTGGSVSTLTIQRTQQEDSAVYLCASSYAGPPQETQYFGPGTRLLVL.

This chain joins TRBV6-5 and TRBJ1-2, with D perhaps TRBD1 (5 bases). The CDR3 covers 15 residues. Trimming removed 7 bases at V and 7 bases at J, with 22 bases between. Germline V gives CDR1 MNHEY, CDR2 SVGAGI. The CDR3 region is CASTKQAGKARGYTF. CDR3 in DNA: TGTGCCAGCACCAAACAGGCAGGGAAGGCTCGTGGCTACACCTTC.

This sequence joins TRBV7-2 and TRBJ2-7, with 9 bases matching TRBD2. There are 15 residues in the CDR3. Trimming cost V 5 bases and J 2 bases; bases outside gene matches: 7. Germline assignment: CDR1 SGHTA and CDR2 FQGNSA. The CDR3 nucleotides are TGTGCCAGCAGCAATAGCGGGAGTAGGGCCTACGAGCAGTACTTC. Translating it yields CASSNSGSRAYEQYF. Together with reference TRBV7-2 and TRBJ2-7, the CDR3 gives the full variable domain: GAGVSQSPSNKVTEKGKDVELRCDPISGHTALYWYRQSLGQGLEFLIYFQGNSAPDKSGLPSDRFSAERTGGSVSTLTIQRTQQEDSAVYLCASSNSGSRAYEQYFGPGTRLTVT.

The J gene is TRBJ2-1, the V gene TRBV19, with D tentatively TRBD2 (6 bases). The CDR3 length is 11 residues. CDR1 and CDR2 (germline): LNHDA, SQIVND (reference sequence). V was clipped by 9 bases and J by 9 bases, with 12 bases between them. CDR3 residues: CASGSPTEQFF. The CDR3 DNA reads as TGTGCCAGCGGGAGCCCCACTGAGCAGTTCTTC.

V usage is TRBV4-3 and J usage is TRBJ2-1; D gene uncertain. Trimming removed 3 bases from V and 9 bases from J, with 15 bases in between. Germline V lookup: CDR1 LGHNA, CDR2 YSLEER. CDR3 length: 14 amino acids. In nucleotides, the CDR3 is TGCGCCAGCAGCCATCTCCGTCTGGGGTCTGAGCAGTTCTTC. Protein: CASSHLRLGSEQFF.

The gene calls are TRBV7-2 and TRBJ2-1; 12 bases are a match to TRBD2. Trimming took 4 bases from V and 8 from J; bases not matched to a gene: 6. The CDR3 spans 15 residues. Per the germline V gene, CDR1 is SGHTA and CDR2 is FQGNSA. In DNA form, the CDR3 reads TGTGCCAGCAGCTCCCTAGCGGGAGGGCCAGATGAGCAGTTCTTC. Its translation: CASSSLAGGPDEQFF.

The chain uses TRBV27 and TRBJ2-7; TRBD2 agrees at 8 bases. Germline lookup yields CDR1 MNHEY and CDR2 SMNVEV (reference sequence). The CDR3 has 15 amino acids. The trim removed 2 bases at V and 4 bases at J, leaving 7 bases unmatched. The CDR3 nucleotides are TGTGCCAGCAGTTTAAGGGCGGGAGGCTTTTACGAGCAGTACTTC. This sequence encodes CASSLRAGGFYEQYF.

The chain combines TRBV19 with TRBJ1-5; 7 bases line up with TRBD1. V shed 5 bases and J 2 bases; nucleotides not matched to a gene: 3. CDR1 and CDR2 from the germline V gene are LNHDA and SQIVND (reference sequence). This CDR3 has 14 amino acids. The CDR3 DNA follows: TGTGCCAGTAGTGAAGGGGGCGGCAATCAGCCCCAGCATTTT. It yields the protein CASSEGGGNQPQHF.

The rearrangement links TRBV4-3 to TRBJ1-1, with no clear D. Looked up from germline, CDR1 is LGHNA and CDR2 is YSLEER. The CDR3 sequence is 11 residues long. V lost 5 bases and J 8 bases, leaving 9 bases between the germline ends. DNA of the CDR3: TGCGCCAGCAGCTACGGGCCCGAAGCTTTCTTT. It yields the protein CASSYGPEAFF.